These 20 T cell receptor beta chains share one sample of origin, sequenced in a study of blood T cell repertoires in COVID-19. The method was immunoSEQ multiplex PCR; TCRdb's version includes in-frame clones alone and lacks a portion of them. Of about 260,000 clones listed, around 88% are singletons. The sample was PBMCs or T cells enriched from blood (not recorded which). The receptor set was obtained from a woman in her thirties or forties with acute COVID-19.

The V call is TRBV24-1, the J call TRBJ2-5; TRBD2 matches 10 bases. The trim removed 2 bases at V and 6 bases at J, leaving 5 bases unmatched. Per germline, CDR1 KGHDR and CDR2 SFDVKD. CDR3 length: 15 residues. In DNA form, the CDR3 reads TGTGCCACCAGTGATTCTAGCGGGAGTTGGAAGACCCAGTACTTC. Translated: CATSDSSGSWKTQYF.

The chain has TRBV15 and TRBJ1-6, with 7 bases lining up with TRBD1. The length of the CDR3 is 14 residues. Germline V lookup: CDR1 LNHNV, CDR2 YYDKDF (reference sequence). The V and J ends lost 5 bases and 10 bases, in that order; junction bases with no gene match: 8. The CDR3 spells CATSRRQGGSPLHF. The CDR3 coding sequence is TGTGCCACCAGCCGGAGACAGGGAGGATCACCCCTCCACTTT.

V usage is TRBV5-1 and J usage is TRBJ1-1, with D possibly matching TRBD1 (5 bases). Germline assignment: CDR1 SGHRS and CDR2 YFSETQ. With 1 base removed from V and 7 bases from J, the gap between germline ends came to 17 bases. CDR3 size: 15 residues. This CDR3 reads CASSLLGGALNEAFF. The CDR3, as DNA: TGCGCCAGCAGCTTGCTGGGTGGGGCGCTCAATGAAGCTTTCTTT.

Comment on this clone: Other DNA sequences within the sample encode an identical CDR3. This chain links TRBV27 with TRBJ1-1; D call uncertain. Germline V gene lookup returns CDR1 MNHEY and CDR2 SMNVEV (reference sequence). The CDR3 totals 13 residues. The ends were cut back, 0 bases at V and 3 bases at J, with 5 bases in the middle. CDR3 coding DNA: TGTGCCAGCAGTTTATCGCGGGACACTGAAGCTTTCTTT. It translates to CASSLSRDTEAFF.

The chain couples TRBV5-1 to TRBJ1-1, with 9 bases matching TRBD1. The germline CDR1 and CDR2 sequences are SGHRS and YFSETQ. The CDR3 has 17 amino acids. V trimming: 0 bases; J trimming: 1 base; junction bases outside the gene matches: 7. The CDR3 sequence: CASSLVGTGKKNTEAFF. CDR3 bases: TGCGCCAGCAGCTTGGTGGGGACAGGGAAGAAGAACACTGAAGCTTTCTTT.

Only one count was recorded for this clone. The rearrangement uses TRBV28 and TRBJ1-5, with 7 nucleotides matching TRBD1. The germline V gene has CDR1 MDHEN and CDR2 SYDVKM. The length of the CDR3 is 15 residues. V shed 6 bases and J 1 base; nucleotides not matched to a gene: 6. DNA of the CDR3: TGTGCCAGCAGCCGCGGACAGGCAAGCAATCAGCCCCAGCATTTT. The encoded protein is CASSRGQASNQPQHF.

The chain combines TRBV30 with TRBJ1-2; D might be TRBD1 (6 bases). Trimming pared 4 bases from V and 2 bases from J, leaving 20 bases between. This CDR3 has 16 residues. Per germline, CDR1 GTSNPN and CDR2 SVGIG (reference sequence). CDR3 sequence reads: CAWTRISGQQNYGYTF. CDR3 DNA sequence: TGTGCCTGGACTCGTATCAGCGGACAGCAAAACTATGGCTACACCTTC.

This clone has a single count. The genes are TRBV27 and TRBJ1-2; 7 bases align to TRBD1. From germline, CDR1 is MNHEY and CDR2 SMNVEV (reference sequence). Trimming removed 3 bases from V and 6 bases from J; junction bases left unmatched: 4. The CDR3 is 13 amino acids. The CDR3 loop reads CASSLLGGDGYTF. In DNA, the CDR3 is TGTGCCAGCAGTTTGTTAGGGGGCGATGGCTACACCTTC.

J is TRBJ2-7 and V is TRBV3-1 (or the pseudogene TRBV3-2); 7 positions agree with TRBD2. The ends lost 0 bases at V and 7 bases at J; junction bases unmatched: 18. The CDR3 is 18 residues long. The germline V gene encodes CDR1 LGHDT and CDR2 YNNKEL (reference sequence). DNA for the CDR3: TGTGCCAGCAGCCAAGATCTGGAGTACGGGAGGAAAGGGTATGAGCAGTACTTC. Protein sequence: CASSQDLEYGRKGYEQYF.

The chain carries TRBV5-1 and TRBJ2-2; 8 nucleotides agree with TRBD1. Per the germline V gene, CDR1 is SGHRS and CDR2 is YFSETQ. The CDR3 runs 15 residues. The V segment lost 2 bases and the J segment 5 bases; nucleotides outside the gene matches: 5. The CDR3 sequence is CASSFTGGSTGELFF. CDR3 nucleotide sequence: TGCGCCAGCAGCTTCACAGGGGGGAGTACCGGGGAGCTGTTTTTT. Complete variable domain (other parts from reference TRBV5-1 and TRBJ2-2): KAGVTQTPRYLIKTRGQQVTLSCSPISGHRSVSWYQQTPGQGLQFLFEYFSETQRNKGNFPGRFSGRQFSNSRSEMNVSTLELGDSALYLCASSFTGGSTGELFFGEGSRLTVL.

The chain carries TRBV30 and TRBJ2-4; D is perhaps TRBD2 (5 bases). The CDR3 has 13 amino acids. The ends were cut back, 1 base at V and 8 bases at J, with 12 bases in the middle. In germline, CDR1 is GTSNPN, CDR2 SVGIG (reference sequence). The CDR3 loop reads CAWSGSLGDIQYF. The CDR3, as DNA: TGTGCCTGGAGTGGTAGCCTCGGGGACATTCAGTACTTC.

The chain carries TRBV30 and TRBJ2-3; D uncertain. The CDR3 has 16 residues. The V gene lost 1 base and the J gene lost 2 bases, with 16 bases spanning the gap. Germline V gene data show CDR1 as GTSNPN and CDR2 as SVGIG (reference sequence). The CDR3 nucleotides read TGTGCCTGGAGTGGCCCCCCACAGCCCGACACAGATACGCAGTATTTT. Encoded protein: CAWSGPPQPDTDTQYF.

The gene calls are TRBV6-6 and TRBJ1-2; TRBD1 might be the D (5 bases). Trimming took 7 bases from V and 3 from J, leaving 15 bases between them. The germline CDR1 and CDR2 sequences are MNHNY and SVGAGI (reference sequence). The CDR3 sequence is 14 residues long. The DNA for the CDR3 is TGTGCCAGCACCCCCGGCAGGGACTACTATGGCTACACCTTC. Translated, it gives CASTPGRDYYGYTF.

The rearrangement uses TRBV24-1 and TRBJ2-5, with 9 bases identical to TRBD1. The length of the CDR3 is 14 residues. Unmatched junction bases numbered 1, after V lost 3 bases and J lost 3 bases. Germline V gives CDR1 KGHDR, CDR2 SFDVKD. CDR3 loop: CATSDGTGKETQYF. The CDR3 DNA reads TGTGCCACCAGTGATGGGACAGGGAAAGAGACCCAGTACTTC.

CDR3 nucleotide sequence: TGTGCCAGCAGTGAACAGGGGGTGGTTGGAAACACCATATATTTT. It codes for CASSEQGVVGNTIYF. This chain connects TRBV25-1 to TRBJ1-3, with 7 bases fitting TRBD1. The CDR3 loop spans 15 amino acids. Germline V lookup: CDR1 MGHDK, CDR2 SYGVNS. V shed 2 bases, J shed 3 bases, and the junction held 4 bases outside the gene matches.

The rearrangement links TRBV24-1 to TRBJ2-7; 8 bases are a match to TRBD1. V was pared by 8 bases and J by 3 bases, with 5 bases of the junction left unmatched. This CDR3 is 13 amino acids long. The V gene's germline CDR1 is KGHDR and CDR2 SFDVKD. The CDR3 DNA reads TGTGCCACCATCCTGGACAGGGACTACGAGCAGTACGTC. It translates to CATILDRDYEQYV.

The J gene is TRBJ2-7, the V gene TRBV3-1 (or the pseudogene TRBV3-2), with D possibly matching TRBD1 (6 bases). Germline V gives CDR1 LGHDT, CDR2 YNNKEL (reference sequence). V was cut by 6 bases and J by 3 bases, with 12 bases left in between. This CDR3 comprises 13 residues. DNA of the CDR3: TGTGCCAGCAGGACCACAGGGTTCTACGAGCAGTACTTC. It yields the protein CASRTTGFYEQYF.

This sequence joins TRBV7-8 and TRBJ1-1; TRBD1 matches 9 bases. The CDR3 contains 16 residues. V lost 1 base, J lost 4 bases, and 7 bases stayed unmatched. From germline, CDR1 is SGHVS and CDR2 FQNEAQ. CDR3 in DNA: TGTGCCAGCAGCTTAGATCGGACAGGGGTGCCCACTGAAGCTTTCTTT. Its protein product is CASSLDRTGVPTEAFF.

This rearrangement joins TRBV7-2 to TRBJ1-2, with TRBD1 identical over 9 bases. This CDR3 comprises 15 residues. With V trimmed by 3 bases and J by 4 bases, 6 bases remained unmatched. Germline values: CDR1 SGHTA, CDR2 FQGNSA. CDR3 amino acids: CASSFDRGRSYGYTF. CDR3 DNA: TGTGCCAGCAGCTTCGACAGGGGGAGGAGCTATGGCTACACCTTC.

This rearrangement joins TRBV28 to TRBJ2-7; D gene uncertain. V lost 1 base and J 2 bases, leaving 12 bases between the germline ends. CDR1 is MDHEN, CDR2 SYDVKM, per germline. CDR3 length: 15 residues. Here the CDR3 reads CASSLLPPHTYEQYF. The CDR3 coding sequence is TGTGCCAGCAGTTTATTGCCTCCCCACACCTACGAGCAGTACTTC.